The 25 T cell receptor beta chains below were found in one sample sequenced in a study of multiple sclerosis patients with progressive multifocal leukoencephalopathy. The time point is: before natalizumab initiation. The assay was immunoSEQ multiplex PCR, and TCRdb's table has in-frame clones only and misses some. The sample shows about 30,000 clones, approximately 92% of them seen only once. The sequenced sample was PBMCs. Receptors were obtained from a young man with multiple sclerosis.

The V and J genes are TRBV11-2 and TRBJ1-2; D ambiguous. The CDR3 has 15 residues. Trimming pared 1 base from V and 1 base from J, leaving 10 bases between. Per germline, CDR1 SGHAT and CDR2 FQNNGV. CDR3 loop: CASSLGAGNNYGYTF. The CDR3 nucleotides are TGTGCCAGCAGCTTAGGGGCAGGCAATAACTATGGCTACACCTTC.

This clone was recorded once. The chain combines TRBV5-6 with TRBJ1-1; D is ambiguous. Trimming left V 5 bases short and J 5 bases short, with 7 bases between. The V gene's germline CDR1 is SGHDT and CDR2 YYEEEE. The CDR3 runs 11 residues. The DNA for the CDR3 is TGTGCCAGCAGTTGGCAAACTGAAGCTTTCTTT. This codes for CASSWQTEAFF.

In nucleotides, the CDR3 is TGTGCCAGCGCCAGGACAGGGCGGGGAGATCAGCCCCAGCATTTT. It encodes CASARTGRGDQPQHF. The V call is TRBV6-5, the J call TRBJ1-5, with TRBD1 matching 8 bases. The CDR3 length is 15 residues. Germline CDR1 MNHEY, CDR2 SVGAGI. Germline trimming cut 8 bases from V and 5 bases from J; bases unmatched to any gene: 11.

CDR3 bases: TGCGCCAGCAGCGCGGACGGGTATAGCAATCAGCCCCAGCATTTT. It codes for CASSADGYSNQPQHF. The chain is built from TRBV5-1 and TRBJ1-5; D uncertain. The length of the CDR3 is 15 residues. The germline gives CDR1 SGHRS, CDR2 YFSETQ. V was pared by 4 bases and J by 0 bases, with 11 bases between.

The CDR3 DNA reads as TGTGCCAGTAAGGGGGCCCTACTCAACACCGGGGAGCTGTTTTTT. It encodes CASKGALLNTGELFF. V usage is TRBV6-5 and J usage is TRBJ2-2; 7 nucleotides align to TRBD1. J was trimmed by 2 bases and V by 9 bases; bases with no gene match: 9. The CDR3 is 15 residues long. Germline V CDR1 and CDR2: MNHEY, SVGAGI.

The gene calls are TRBV5-8 and TRBJ1-2; 8 nucleotides agree with TRBD1. The CDR3 consists of 13 residues. The V gene's germline CDR1 is SGHTS and CDR2 YDEGEE. The V segment lost 3 bases and the J segment 4 bases; nucleotides outside the gene matches: 2. The CDR3 protein is CASSWGQAYGYTF. The CDR3, as DNA: TGTGCCAGCAGCTGGGGACAGGCCTATGGCTACACCTTC.

This chain connects TRBV18 to TRBJ2-1; TRBD2 matches 8 bases. The CDR3 runs to 17 residues. Per the germline V gene, CDR1 is KGHSH and CDR2 is LQKENI. With 1 base clipped from V and 5 bases from J, the junction kept 10 bases outside the gene matches. The CDR3 sequence is CASSPQGLVNSHNEQFF. In DNA form, the CDR3 reads TGTGCCAGCTCACCACAGGGACTAGTGAATAGCCACAATGAGCAGTTCTTC.

The chain carries TRBV5-1 and TRBJ2-5, with TRBD2 as a possible D gene (7 bases). Germline-derived CDR1 and CDR2 are SGHRS and YFSETQ. The CDR3 has 15 residues. The ends were cut back, 6 bases at V and 5 bases at J, with 20 bases in the middle. The CDR3 coding sequence is TGCGCCAGCAATGGAGGGGGGGCGATTGAGGAGACCCAGTACTTC. Its translation is CASNGGGAIEETQYF.

This clone was observed a single time. The chain links TRBV11-2 to TRBJ1-1; D is unclear. Per the germline V gene, CDR1 is SGHAT and CDR2 is FQNNGV. The ends were cut back, 5 bases at V and 1 base at J, with 8 bases in the middle. The CDR3 runs to 13 residues. CDR3 DNA sequence: TGTGCCAGCAGCCGTAGGCCGAACACTGAAGCTTTCTTT. Amino acid sequence: CASSRRPNTEAFF.

The rearrangement joins TRBV5-1 to TRBJ2-1; TRBD2 aligns across 7 bases. With V trimmed by 0 bases and J by 3 bases, 3 bases remained unmatched. CDR3 length equals 15 residues. Germline CDR1 and CDR2: SGHRS and YFSETQ. The CDR3 sequence: CASSLVAGSYNEQFF. CDR3 nucleotide sequence: TGCGCCAGCAGCTTGGTAGCGGGCAGCTACAATGAGCAGTTCTTC.

This chain uses TRBV4-1 with TRBJ2-1; 11 nucleotides agree with TRBD2. The trim removed 0 bases at V and 7 bases at J, leaving 8 bases unmatched. The CDR3 covers 17 residues. Per the germline V gene, CDR1 is MGHRA and CDR2 is YSYEKL. CDR3 amino acids: CASSQDTSTSGKNEQFF. The DNA of the CDR3 is TGCGCCAGCAGCCAAGATACCTCGACTAGCGGGAAGAATGAGCAGTTCTTC.

This rearrangement joins TRBV18 to TRBJ1-4; 8 nucleotides agree with TRBD1. CDR1 is KGHSH, CDR2 LQKENI, per germline. V was pared by 3 bases and J by 6 bases, with 6 bases of the junction left unmatched. The CDR3 totals 15 residues. CDR3 region: CASSPDRADDEKLFF. The CDR3 nucleotides are TGTGCCAGCTCACCGGACAGGGCAGACGATGAAAAACTGTTTTTT. Full variable domain (remainder filled in from reference TRBV18 and TRBJ1-4): NAGVMQNPRHLVRRRGQEARLRCSPMKGHSHVYWYRQLPEEGLKFMVYLQKENIIDESGMPKERFSAEFPKEGPSILRIQQVVRGDSAAYFCASSPDRADDEKLFFGSGTQLSVL.

The chain combines TRBV6-5 with TRBJ2-3; D is possibly TRBD2 (5 bases). The CDR3 consists of 14 residues. Trimming removed 5 bases from V and 6 bases from J, with 15 bases in between. Germline V gene sequence: CDR1 MNHEY, CDR2 SVGAGI. Written as DNA, the CDR3 is TGTGCCAGCAGTCCCTGGGCGGGTATCGATACGCAGTATTTT. It specifies CASSPWAGIDTQYF.

The table lists this clone with a count of one. This chain uses TRBV5-1 with TRBJ2-5, with 9 bases aligning to TRBD1. Looked up from germline, CDR1 is SGHRS and CDR2 is YFSETQ. V trimming: 3 bases; J trimming: 7 bases; junction bases outside the gene matches: 10. The length of the CDR3 is 15 residues. DNA for the CDR3: TGCGCCAGCAGCTCTAGGACAGGGGAAGAGGCGACCCAGTACTTC. The encoded protein is CASSSRTGEEATQYF.

V is TRBV20-1 and J is TRBJ1-1, with D perhaps TRBD1 (5 bases). Germline V CDR1 and CDR2: DFQATT, SNEGSKA (reference sequence). The CDR3 has 11 amino acids. The V end was cut by 4 bases, the J end by 8 bases, with 11 bases between. The CDR3 DNA reads as TGCAGTGCTAAAGTCCGGGGCGAAGCTTTCTTT. Its translation is CSAKVRGEAFF.

The sample holds a few counts of this clone. CDR3 region: CASSQKQGFNEQYF. In DNA form, the CDR3 reads TGTGCCAGCAGCCAGAAACAGGGGTTCAACGAGCAGTACTTC. This chain uses TRBV7-9 with TRBJ2-7; 7 bases match TRBD1. The trim removed 5 bases at V and 5 bases at J, leaving 9 bases unmatched. CDR1 SEHNR and CDR2 FQNEAQ come from the germline V gene (reference sequence). The CDR3 runs to 14 residues.

This sequence joins TRBV30 and TRBJ1-2, with 8 bases that match TRBD1. The length of the CDR3 is 16 residues. Germline V CDR1 and CDR2: GTSNPN, SVGIG (reference sequence). The J segment lost 2 bases and the V segment lost 4 bases, leaving 12 bases of the junction unmatched. CDR3: CAWTLPPRGPNYGYTF. CDR3 nucleotides: TGTGCCTGGACCCTTCCCCCCAGGGGGCCGAACTATGGCTACACCTTC.

The V call is TRBV12-5, the J call TRBJ1-2; D is ambiguous. This CDR3 is built from 11 residues. Germline CDR1 is LGHNT and CDR2 is FRNRAP. The V end was cut by 3 bases, the J end by 7 bases, with 6 bases between. CDR3 loop: CASGLSGGYTF. The CDR3 nucleotides read TGTGCTAGTGGTTTATCTGGTGGCTACACCTTC. Full variable domain (rest looked up from reference TRBV12-5 and TRBJ1-2): DARVTQTPRHKVTEMGQEVTMRCQPILGHNTVFWYRQTMMQGLELLAYFRNRAPLDDSGMPKDRFSAEMPDATLATLKIQPSEPRDSAVYFCASGLSGGYTFGSGTRLTVV.

The rearrangement joins TRBV5-6 to TRBJ1-4, with D perhaps TRBD1 (5 bases). In germline, CDR1 is SGHDT, CDR2 YYEEEE. The CDR3 has 15 amino acids. V was cut by 1 base and J by 0 bases, with 7 bases left in between. In DNA, the CDR3 is TGTGCCAGCAGCTTGTGGGGGACAACTAATGAAAAACTGTTTTTT. It specifies CASSLWGTTNEKLFF.

The rearrangement joins TRBV29-1 to TRBJ1-3; D is undetermined. The CDR3 length is 15 residues. Germline loops: CDR1 SQVTM, CDR2 ANQGSEA. The V gene lost 4 bases and the J gene lost 0 bases, with 13 bases spanning the gap. The CDR3, as DNA: TGCAGCGTTGTTTTCCAGAGAAGCTCTGGAAACACCATATATTTT. Its translation is CSVVFQRSSGNTIYF.

The V gene is TRBV5-1, the J gene TRBJ2-5, with D possibly TRBD2 on 5 matching bases. The length of the CDR3 is 15 residues. With 0 bases removed from V and 4 bases from J, the gap between germline ends came to 13 bases. The germline V gene encodes CDR1 SGHRS and CDR2 YFSETQ. CDR3 region: CASSLDPGYIETQYF. The CDR3 coding sequence is TGCGCCAGCAGCTTGGATCCGGGGTATATAGAGACCCAGTACTTC.

The rearrangement joins TRBV27 to TRBJ1-2, with 9 nucleotides matching TRBD1. Looked up from germline, CDR1 is MNHEY and CDR2 is SMNVEV (reference sequence). This CDR3 comprises 15 residues. The junction had 8 bases not matched to a gene; V was cut back by 5 bases and J by 4 bases. Written as DNA, the CDR3 is TGTGCCAGCAGTCCGACAGGGGGGCCGATCTATGGCTACACCTTC. Translated: CASSPTGGPIYGYTF.

The V and J genes are TRBV5-1 and TRBJ2-2; 8 bases align to TRBD1. CDR1 and CDR2 (germline): SGHRS, YFSETQ. V shed 7 bases, J shed 1 base, and the junction held 3 bases outside the gene matches. This CDR3 has 14 residues. The CDR3 bases are TGCGCCAGCGCCGGGACAGGGAACACCGGGGAGCTGTTTTTT. The encoded protein is CASAGTGNTGELFF.

V usage is TRBV19 and J usage is TRBJ2-7; D might be TRBD1 (6 bases). Per the germline V gene, CDR1 is LNHDA and CDR2 is SQIVND (reference sequence). The CDR3 length is 15 residues. V was pared by 4 bases and J by 3 bases, with 16 bases between. The CDR3 is CASSTTRDILYEQYF. The DNA for the CDR3 is TGTGCCAGTAGTACAACCCGGGACATACTCTACGAGCAGTACTTC.

The chain uses TRBV4-1 and TRBJ1-5, with unresolved D. CDR3 length: 15 amino acids. The V end was cut by 2 bases, the J end by 1 base, with 9 bases between. The germline V gene has CDR1 MGHRA and CDR2 YSYEKL. In DNA form, the CDR3 reads TGCGCCAGCAGCCAATTCTCGGAAAGCAATCAGCCCCAGCATTTT. Translation gives CASSQFSESNQPQHF.